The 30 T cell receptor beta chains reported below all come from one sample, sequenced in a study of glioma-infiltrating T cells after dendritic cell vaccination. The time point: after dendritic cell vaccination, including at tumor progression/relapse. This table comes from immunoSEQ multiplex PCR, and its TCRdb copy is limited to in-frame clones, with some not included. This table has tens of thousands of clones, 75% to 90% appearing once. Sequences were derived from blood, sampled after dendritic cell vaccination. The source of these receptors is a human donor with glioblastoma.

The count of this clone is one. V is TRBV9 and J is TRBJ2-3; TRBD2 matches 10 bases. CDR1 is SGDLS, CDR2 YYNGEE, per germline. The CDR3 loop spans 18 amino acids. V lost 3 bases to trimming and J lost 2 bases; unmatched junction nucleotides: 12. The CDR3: CASSANPGTSDPTDTQYF. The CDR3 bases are TGTGCCAGCAGCGCAAATCCCGGGACTAGCGACCCCACAGATACGCAGTATTTT.

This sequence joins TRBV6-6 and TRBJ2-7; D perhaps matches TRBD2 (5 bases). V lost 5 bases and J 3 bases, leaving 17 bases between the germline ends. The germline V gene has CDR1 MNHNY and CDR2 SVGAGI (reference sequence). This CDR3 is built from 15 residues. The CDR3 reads CASSPVAGNLYEQYF. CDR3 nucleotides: TGTGCCAGCAGTCCCGTCGCCGGGAACCTCTACGAGCAGTACTTC.

The CDR3 DNA is TGTGCCAGCAGCGAACGGACAGGGGGCATAGTAAACACCATATATTTT. Its translation is CASSERTGGIVNTIYF. The V gene is TRBV9, the J gene TRBJ1-3; TRBD1 matches 11 bases. The CDR3 is 16 residues long. The germline V gene has CDR1 SGDLS and CDR2 YYNGEE. Losses at the gene ends were 3 bases for V and 6 bases for J; bases not matched to a gene: 8. Together with reference TRBV9 and TRBJ1-3, the CDR3 gives the full variable domain: DSGVTQTPKHLITATGQRVTLRCSPRSGDLSVYWYQQSLDQGLQFLIQYYNGEERAKGNILERFSAQQFPDLHSELNLSSLELGDSALYFCASSERTGGIVNTIYFGEGSWLTVV.

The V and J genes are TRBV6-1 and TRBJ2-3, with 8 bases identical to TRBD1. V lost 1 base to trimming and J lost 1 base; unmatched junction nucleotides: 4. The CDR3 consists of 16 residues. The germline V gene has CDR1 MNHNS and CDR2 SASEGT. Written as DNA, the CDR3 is TGTGCCAGCAGTGAAGAGACAGGGGACGGCACAGATACGCAGTATTTT. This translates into CASSEETGDGTDTQYF.

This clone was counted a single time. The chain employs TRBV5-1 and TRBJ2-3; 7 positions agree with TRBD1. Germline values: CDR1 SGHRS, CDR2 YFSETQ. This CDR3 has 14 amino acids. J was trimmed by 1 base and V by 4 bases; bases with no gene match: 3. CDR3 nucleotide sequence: TGCGCCAGCAGCAGGCAGGGGGGCACAGATACGCAGTATTTT. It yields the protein CASSRQGGTDTQYF.

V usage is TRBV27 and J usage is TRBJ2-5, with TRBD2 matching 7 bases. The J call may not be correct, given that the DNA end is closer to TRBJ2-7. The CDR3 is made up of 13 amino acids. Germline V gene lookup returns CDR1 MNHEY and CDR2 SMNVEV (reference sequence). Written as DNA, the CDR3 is TGTGCCAGCAGGGGAGGGTGGGAGCACGAGCAGTACTTC. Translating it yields CASRGGWEHEQYF.

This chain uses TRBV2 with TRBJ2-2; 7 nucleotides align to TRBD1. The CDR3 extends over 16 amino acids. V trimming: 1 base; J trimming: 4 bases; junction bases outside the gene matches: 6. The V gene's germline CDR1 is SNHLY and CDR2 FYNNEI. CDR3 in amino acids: CASSEEGGIGTGELFF. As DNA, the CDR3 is TGTGCCAGCAGTGAAGAAGGGGGCATCGGCACCGGGGAGCTGTTTTTT. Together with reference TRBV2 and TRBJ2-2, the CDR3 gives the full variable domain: EPEVTQTPSHQVTQMGQEVILRCVPISNHLYFYWYRQILGQKVEFLVSFYNNEISEKSEIFDDQFSVERPDGSNFTLKIRSTKLEDSAMYFCASSEEGGIGTGELFFGEGSRLTVL.

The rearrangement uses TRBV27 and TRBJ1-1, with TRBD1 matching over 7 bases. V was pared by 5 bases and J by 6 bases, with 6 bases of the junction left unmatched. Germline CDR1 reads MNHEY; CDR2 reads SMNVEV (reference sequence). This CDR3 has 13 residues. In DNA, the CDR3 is TGTGCCAGCAGTCCGACAGGGTTGGCTGAAGCTTTCTTT. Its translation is CASSPTGLAEAFF.

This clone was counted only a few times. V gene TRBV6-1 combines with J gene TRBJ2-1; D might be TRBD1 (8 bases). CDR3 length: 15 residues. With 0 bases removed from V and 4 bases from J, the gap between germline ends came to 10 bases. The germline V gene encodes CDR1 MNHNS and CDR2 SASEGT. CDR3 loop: CASSEAQGGYNEQFF. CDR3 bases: TGTGCCAGCAGTGAAGCACAGGGGGGGTACAATGAGCAGTTCTTC.

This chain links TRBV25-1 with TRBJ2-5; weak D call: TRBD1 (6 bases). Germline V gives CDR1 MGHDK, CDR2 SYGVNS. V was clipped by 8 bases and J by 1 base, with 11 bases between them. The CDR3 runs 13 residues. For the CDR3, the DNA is TGTGCCAGCTCGGACAGTTCCCAAGAGACCCAGTACTTC. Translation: CASSDSSQETQYF.

The DNA of the CDR3 is TGTGCCAGTAGCAGGGGGGCTGGCTACACCTTC. Translation: CASSRGAGYTF. The V and J genes are TRBV19 and TRBJ1-2; 7 bases map to TRBD1. V was clipped by 6 bases and J by 7 bases; unmatched bases: 2. The germline gives CDR1 LNHDA, CDR2 SQIVND (reference sequence). CDR3 length equals 11 residues.

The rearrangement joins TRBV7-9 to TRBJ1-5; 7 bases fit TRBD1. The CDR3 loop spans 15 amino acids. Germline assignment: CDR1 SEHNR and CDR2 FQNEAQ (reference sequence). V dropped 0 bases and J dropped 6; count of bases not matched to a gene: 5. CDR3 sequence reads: CASSLAGQGVQPQHF. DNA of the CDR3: TGTGCCAGCAGCTTAGCGGGGCAGGGGGTTCAGCCCCAGCATTTT.

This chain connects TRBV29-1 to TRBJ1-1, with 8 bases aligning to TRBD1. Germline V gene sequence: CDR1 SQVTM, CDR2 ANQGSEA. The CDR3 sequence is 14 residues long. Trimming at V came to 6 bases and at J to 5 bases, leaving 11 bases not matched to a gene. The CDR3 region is CSVHVQGGDTEAFF. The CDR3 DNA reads TGCAGCGTCCACGTACAGGGGGGCGATACTGAAGCTTTCTTT.

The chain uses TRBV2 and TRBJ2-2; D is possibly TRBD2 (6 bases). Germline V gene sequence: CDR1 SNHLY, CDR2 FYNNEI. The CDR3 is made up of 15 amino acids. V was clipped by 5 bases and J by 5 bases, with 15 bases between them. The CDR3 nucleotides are TGTGCCAGCAGTACCGAGGGACTCCAAACCGGGGAGCTGTTTTTT. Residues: CASSTEGLQTGELFF.

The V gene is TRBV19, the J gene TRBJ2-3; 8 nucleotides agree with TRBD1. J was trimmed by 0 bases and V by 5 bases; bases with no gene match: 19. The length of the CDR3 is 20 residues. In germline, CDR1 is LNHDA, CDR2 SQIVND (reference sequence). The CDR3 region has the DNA TGTGCCAGTAGTGGGGACAGGCCAAAAAGGGGTAGAGCTAGCACAGATACGCAGTATTTT. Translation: CASSGDRPKRGRASTDTQYF.

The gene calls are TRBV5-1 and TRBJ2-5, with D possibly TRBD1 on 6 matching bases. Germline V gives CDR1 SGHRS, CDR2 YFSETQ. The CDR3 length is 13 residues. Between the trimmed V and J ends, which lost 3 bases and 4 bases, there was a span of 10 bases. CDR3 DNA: TGCGCCAGCAGCTCAGGGGACACAGAGACCCAGTACTTC. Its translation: CASSSGDTETQYF.

For the CDR3, the DNA is TGTGCCAGCAGTTCCGGGGTTACCGGGGAGCTGTTTTTT. Translating it yields CASSSGVTGELFF. The chain has TRBV27 and TRBJ2-2, with TRBD2 as a possible D gene (5 bases). From germline, CDR1 is MNHEY and CDR2 SMNVEV (reference sequence). The V end lost 4 bases, the J end lost 5 bases, and 8 bases lay between the germline ends. The CDR3 has 13 amino acids.

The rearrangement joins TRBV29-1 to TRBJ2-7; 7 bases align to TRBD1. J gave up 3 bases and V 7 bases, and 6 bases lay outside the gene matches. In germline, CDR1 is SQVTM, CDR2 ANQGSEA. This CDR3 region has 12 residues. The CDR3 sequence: CSGQTGFYEQYF. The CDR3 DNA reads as TGCAGCGGACAGACAGGGTTCTACGAGCAGTACTTC.

The DNA of the CDR3 is TGTGCCATCAGGGCCGGGACTAGCGACTACGAGCAGTACTTC. Translation gives CAIRAGTSDYEQYF. The chain links TRBV10-3 to TRBJ2-7; 10 bases match TRBD2. V was clipped by 6 bases and J by 3 bases; unmatched bases: 5. The CDR3 is made up of 14 amino acids. In germline, CDR1 is ENHRY, CDR2 SYGVKD.

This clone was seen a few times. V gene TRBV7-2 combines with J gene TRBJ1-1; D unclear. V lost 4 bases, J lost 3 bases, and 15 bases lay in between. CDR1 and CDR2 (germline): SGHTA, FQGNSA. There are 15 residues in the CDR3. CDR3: CASSSPVRRDTEAFF. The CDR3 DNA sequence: TGTGCCAGCAGCTCCCCCGTGAGGCGGGACACTGAAGCTTTCTTT. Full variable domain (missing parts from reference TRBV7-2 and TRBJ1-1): GAGVSQSPSNKVTEKGKDVELRCDPISGHTALYWYRQSLGQGLEFLIYFQGNSAPDKSGLPSDRFSAERTGGSVSTLTIQRTQQEDSAVYLCASSSPVRRDTEAFFGQGTRLTVV.

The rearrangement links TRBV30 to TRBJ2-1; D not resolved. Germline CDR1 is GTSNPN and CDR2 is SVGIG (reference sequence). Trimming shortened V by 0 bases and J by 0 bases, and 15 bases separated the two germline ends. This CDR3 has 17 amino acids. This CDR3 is CAWSVATRLTSYNEQFF. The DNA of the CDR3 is TGTGCCTGGAGTGTGGCCACCCGATTAACCTCCTACAATGAGCAGTTCTTC.

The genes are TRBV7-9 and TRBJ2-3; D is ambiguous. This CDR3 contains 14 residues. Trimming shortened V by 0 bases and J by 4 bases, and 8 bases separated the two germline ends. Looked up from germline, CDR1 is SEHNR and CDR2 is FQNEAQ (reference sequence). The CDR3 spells CASSLALSADTQYF. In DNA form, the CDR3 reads TGTGCCAGCAGCTTAGCCCTCAGTGCAGATACGCAGTATTTT.

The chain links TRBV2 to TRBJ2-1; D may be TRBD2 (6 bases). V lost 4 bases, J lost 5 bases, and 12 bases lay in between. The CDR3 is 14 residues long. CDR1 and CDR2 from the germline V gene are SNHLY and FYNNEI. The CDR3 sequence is CASSVLGGNNEQFF. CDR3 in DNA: TGTGCCAGCAGTGTACTTGGGGGGAACAATGAGCAGTTCTTC.

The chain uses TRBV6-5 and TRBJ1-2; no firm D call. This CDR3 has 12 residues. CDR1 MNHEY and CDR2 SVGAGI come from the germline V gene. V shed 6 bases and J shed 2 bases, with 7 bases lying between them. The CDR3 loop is CASRQNNYGYTF. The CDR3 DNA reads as TGTGCCAGCAGACAGAACAACTATGGCTACACCTTC.

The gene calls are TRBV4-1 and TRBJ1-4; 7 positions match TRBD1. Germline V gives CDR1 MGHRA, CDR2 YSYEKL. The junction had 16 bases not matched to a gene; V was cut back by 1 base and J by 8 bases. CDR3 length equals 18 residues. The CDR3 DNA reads TGCGCCAGCAGCCAAGCCGGGACAGAGACCTCAGGGTGGGAAAAACTGTTTTTT. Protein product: CASSQAGTETSGWEKLFF.

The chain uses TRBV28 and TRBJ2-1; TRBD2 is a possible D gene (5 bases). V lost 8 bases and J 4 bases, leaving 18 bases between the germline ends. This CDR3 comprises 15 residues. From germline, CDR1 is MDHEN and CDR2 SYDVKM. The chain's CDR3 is CASLPGDWAYNEQFF. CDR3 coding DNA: TGTGCCAGCCTACCCGGGGATTGGGCATACAATGAGCAGTTCTTC.

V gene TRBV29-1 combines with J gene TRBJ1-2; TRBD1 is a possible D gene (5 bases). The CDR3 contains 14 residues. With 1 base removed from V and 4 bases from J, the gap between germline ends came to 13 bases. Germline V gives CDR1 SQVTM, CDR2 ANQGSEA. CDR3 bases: TGCAGCGTTGAAGGTCTCGGGGGTTCCTATGGCTACACCTTC. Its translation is CSVEGLGGSYGYTF. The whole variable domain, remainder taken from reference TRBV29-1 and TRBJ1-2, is SAVISQKPSRDICQRGTSLTIQCQVDSQVTMMFWYRQQPGQSLTLIATANQGSEATYESGFVIDKFPISRPNLTFSTLTVSNMSPEDSSIYLCSVEGLGGSYGYTFGSGTRLTVV.

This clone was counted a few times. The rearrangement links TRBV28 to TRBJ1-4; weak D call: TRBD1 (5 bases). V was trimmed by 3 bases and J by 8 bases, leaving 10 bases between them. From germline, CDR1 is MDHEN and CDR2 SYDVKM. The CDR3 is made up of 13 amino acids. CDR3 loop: CASSLAGREKLFF. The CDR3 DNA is TGTGCCAGCAGTTTGGCGGGGCGCGAAAAACTGTTTTTT.

CDR3 loop: CASSGGVKGWTGELFF. For the CDR3, the DNA is TGTGCCAGCAGCGGGGGGGTAAAGGGGTGGACCGGGGAGCTGTTTTTT. The V and J genes are TRBV9 and TRBJ2-2; tentatively, D is TRBD2 (6 bases). Germline lookup yields CDR1 SGDLS and CDR2 YYNGEE. Trimming took off 3 bases at V and 5 bases at J, with 17 bases between the two ends. The CDR3 contains 16 residues.

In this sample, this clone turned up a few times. DNA for the CDR3: TGCGCCAGCAGCCACCTAGCGGGGGGTGACTACGAGCAGTACTTC. Encoded protein: CASSHLAGGDYEQYF. This chain uses TRBV4-3 with TRBJ2-7; 11 bases map to TRBD2. After removal of 3 bases from V and 3 bases from J, the junction contained 4 bases not matched to a gene. Germline V gene data show CDR1 as LGHNA and CDR2 as YSLEER. The CDR3 runs 15 residues.